The rows below give T cell receptor beta chains drawn from one sample of a study of T cell responses to AZD1222 COVID-19 vaccine. TCRdb's copy holds only in-frame clones and misses some; the assay was immunoSEQ multiplex PCR. Of roughly 130,000 clones in the sample, about 90% were seen once. The sequences come from peripheral blood, collected 28 days after the second dose of the MenACWY control vaccine. The origin of the receptors is an adult who received the MenACWY meningococcal vaccine as a control. The CDR3 runs from the conserved cysteine through the conserved F or W. The order of the fields is J gene, CDR3 length, V gene, CDR3 protein.

TRBJ2-3	18	TRBV6-1	CASSERSLAGGVTDTQYF
TRBJ1-5	15	TRBV28	CASSPGQGADQPQHF
TRBJ1-5	16	TRBV15	CATSSRQQSPQGPQHF
TRBJ1-6	13	TRBV21-1	CASSKDENSPLHF
TRBJ1-2	13	TRBV19	CASTRGTAYGYTF
TRBJ2-7	16	TRBV10-3	CAISEGGRGRGNEQYF
TRBJ1-5	13	TRBV12-3/TRBV12-4	CASSFVGNQPQHF
TRBJ2-7	12	TRBV2	CASRRDGNEQYF
TRBJ2-2	16	TRBV5-1	CASSPGLGGLAGELFF
TRBJ2-6	16	TRBV19	CASSIVPGTGANVLTF
TRBJ2-5	13	TRBV6-1	CASSPGIPETQYF
TRBJ1-5	14	TRBV28	CASSFGQGGQPQHF
TRBJ1-6	16	TRBV15	CATSSGQGTYNSPLHF
TRBJ1-1	15	TRBV7-8	CASSSPAGVNTEAFF
TRBJ2-5	13	TRBV7-9	CASSGQTQETQYF
TRBJ1-1	14	TRBV2	CASSDVTPNTEAFF
TRBJ1-4	15	TRBV6-5	CASSPRRGAGEKLFF
TRBJ2-1	15	TRBV4-3	CASSQNPDSYNEQFF
TRBJ2-1	15	TRBV7-3	CASSPIAGGLEEQFF
TRBJ2-1	16	TRBV6-1	CASSGGSGAVGNEQFF
TRBJ2-4	16	TRBV24-1	CATSDTTGLAKNIQYF
TRBJ1-2	13	TRBV5-4	CASSGEQGYGYTF
TRBJ2-1	15	TRBV9	CASSVTQQGAGEQFF
TRBJ1-1	15	TRBV19	CASSIDKGTNTEAFF
TRBJ2-3	13	TRBV7-3	CASSPGTSDTQYF
TRBJ2-5	15	TRBV7-6	CASSLDGQGSETQYF
TRBJ2-1	15	TRBV4-3	CASSQEGQGYNEQFF
TRBJ1-1	15	TRBV27	CASSFNQKMNTEAFF
TRBJ2-1	14	TRBV29-1	CSVEVQGPYNEQFF
TRBJ2-2	14	TRBV2	CASSEIRSAGELFF
TRBJ2-5	13	TRBV12-3/TRBV12-4	CASKQAGRETQYF
TRBJ2-7	16	TRBV19	CASSASPAGGRWEQYF
TRBJ2-5	16	TRBV5-8	CASSLVQGGAVQTQYF
TRBJ1-1	11	TRBV12-3/TRBV12-4	CASSGGAEAFF
TRBJ2-3	15	TRBV19	CASRTRKTSTDTQYF
TRBJ1-2	15	TRBV5-1	CASSPGQPINYGYTF
TRBJ1-5	17	TRBV11-2	CASSEGQTGNSNQPQHF
TRBJ1-2	11	TRBV29-1	CSVEGNYGYTF
TRBJ1-6	13	TRBV2	CASIKSLRSPLHF
TRBJ2-2	15	TRBV5-1	CASSPEGRGTGELFF
TRBJ2-1	16	TRBV24-1	CATSDSGTVVGGEQFF
TRBJ2-2	13	TRBV14	CASSAHNTGELFF
TRBJ1-1	17	TRBV2	CASTRGGTGVMNTEAFF
TRBJ2-7	13	TRBV5-8	CASSLIPSMEQYF
TRBJ2-3	15	TRBV3-1/TRBV3-2	CASSQGLARTDTQYF
TRBJ1-6	13	TRBV3-1/TRBV3-2	CASSPPRASPLHF
TRBJ2-7	15	TRBV25-1	CASSEGSGASYEQYF
TRBJ1-5	14	TRBV2	CASSNARGNQPQHF
TRBJ1-5	16	TRBV28	CASSLSGQGVSQPQHF
TRBJ2-1	15	TRBV28	CASSTTRLTYNEQFF
TRBJ1-6	13	TRBV2	CASNDRGNSPLHF
TRBJ2-7	14	TRBV4-3	CASSQSSGRGEQYF
TRBJ2-1	15	TRBV19	CASSPDRDPYNEQFF